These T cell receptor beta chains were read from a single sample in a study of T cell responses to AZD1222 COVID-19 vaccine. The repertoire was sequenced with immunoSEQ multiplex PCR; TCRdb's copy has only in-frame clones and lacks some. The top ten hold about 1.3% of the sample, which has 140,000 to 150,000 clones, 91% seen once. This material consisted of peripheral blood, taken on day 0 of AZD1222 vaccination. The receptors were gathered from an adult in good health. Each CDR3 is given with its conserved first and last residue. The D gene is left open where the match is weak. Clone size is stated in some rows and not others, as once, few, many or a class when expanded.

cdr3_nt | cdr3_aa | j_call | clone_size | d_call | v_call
TGTGCCACCCGAAGTCGGGCAACCCATGAAAAACTGTTTTTT | CATRSRATHEKLFF | TRBJ1-4 | . | . | TRBV6-5
TGTGCCAGCAGCCTTACCGGGACACCGGAGGGGGAAAAACTGTTTTTT | CASSLTGTPEGEKLFF | TRBJ1-4 | . | . | TRBV3-1/TRBV3-2
TGTGCCAGCAAACAGGGAAACACCGGGGAGCTGTTTTTT | CASKQGNTGELFF | TRBJ2-2 | . | . | TRBV27
TGTGCCACCAGTGGGGGGGGTACCGGGGAGCTGTTTTTT | CATSGGGTGELFF | TRBJ2-2 | few | TRBD2 | TRBV24-1
TGTGCCAGCAGCCTATCCGTCCGAACGCAGTATTTT | CASSLSVRTQYF | TRBJ2-3 | . | . | TRBV28
TGTGCCAGCAGTTACTCCTCCGTGGGGATCTCCTACGAGCAGTACTTC | CASSYSSVGISYEQYF | TRBJ2-7 | . | . | TRBV6-5
TGTGCCTGGAGTGTAGGGGGCGCATCCTACGAGCAGTACTTC | CAWSVGGASYEQYF | TRBJ2-7 | . | TRBD1 | TRBV30
TGTGCCAGCAGTTTAACGGGACAGGGTGGTAATCAGCCCCAGCATTTT | CASSLTGQGGNQPQHF | TRBJ1-5 | . | TRBD1 | TRBV27
TGTGCCAGCAGCTCCTCGGGACCTCTGAAAGGGGAGCAGTTCTTC | CASSSSGPLKGEQFF | TRBJ2-1 | once | . | TRBV7-2
TGTGCCAGCAGCCAAGGAATTGTACAGGGTCGCCACGAGCAGTACTTC | CASSQGIVQGRHEQYF | TRBJ2-7 | . | . | TRBV5-4
TGCAGCGTTGACGGGTCGGGCTTCCCCTACAATGAGCAGTTCTTC | CSVDGSGFPYNEQFF | TRBJ2-1 | . | . | TRBV29-1
TGTGCCACCAGTGACTGGACTAGCGGACCCCAAGAGACCCAGTACTTC | CATSDWTSGPQETQYF | TRBJ2-5 | . | TRBD2 | TRBV24-1
TGTGCCAGCAGCCCAAGGGACGGCGTCACTGAAGCTTTCTTT | CASSPRDGVTEAFF | TRBJ1-1 | . | . | TRBV11-1
TGTGCCAGCAGCTTCAGAGGCACAGATACGCAGTATTTT | CASSFRGTDTQYF | TRBJ2-3 | . | . | TRBV5-8
TGTGCCAGCAGCTTAGACAGGGAGACTGAAGCTTTCTTT | CASSLDRETEAFF | TRBJ1-1 | . | . | TRBV7-8
TGTGCCAGCAGACCCCAAGACAGGAACACTGAAGCTTTCTTT | CASRPQDRNTEAFF | TRBJ1-1 | . | . | TRBV6-5
TGTGCCAGCAGCTTAGTCCCGGATGAAGCTTTCTTT | CASSLVPDEAFF | TRBJ1-1 | . | . | TRBV11-3
TGTGCCAGCAGCTCTACGCGGGGTGAGCAGTTCTTC | CASSSTRGEQFF | TRBJ2-1 | . | . | TRBV11-3
TGTGCCACCAGCAGAGATAGGGGCCGCCAAGAGACCCAGTACTTC | CATSRDRGRQETQYF | TRBJ2-5 | . | . | TRBV15
TGCGCCAGCAGCTCCGACATAAGGATAGCTTTCTTT | CASSSDIRIAFF | TRBJ1-1 | . | . | TRBV5-1
TGCGCCAGCAGCCCAGGGACCTATGGCTACACCTTC | CASSPGTYGYTF | TRBJ1-2 | . | . | TRBV4-3
TGTGCCAGCAGCTTATTGGGACAGTTTGGAAACACCATATATTTT | CASSLLGQFGNTIYF | TRBJ1-3 | once | TRBD1 | TRBV7-2
TGTGCCAGCAGTTACGGTCGCTATGGCTACACCTTC | CASSYGRYGYTF | TRBJ1-2 | few | . | TRBV28
TGCAGCGTTGGGGTGAACACTGAAGCTTTCTTT | CSVGVNTEAFF | TRBJ1-1 | . | . | TRBV29-1
TGTGCCAGCAGCTCGTTCCAGGGGGCGGGTAATGAAAAACTGTTTTTT | CASSSFQGAGNEKLFF | TRBJ1-4 | . | TRBD1 | TRBV7-2
TGTGCCAGCAGCTTACGGTCGGCAACGCAGTACTTC | CASSLRSATQYF | TRBJ2-7 | . | . | TRBV11-1
TGTGCCAGTAGTATCAGGGCGGCGGGGGAGACCCAGTACTTC | CASSIRAAGETQYF | TRBJ2-5 | . | . | TRBV19
TGTGCCAGCTGGGGTACTGAAGCTTTCTTT | CASWGTEAFF | TRBJ1-1 | . | . | TRBV6-5
TGTGCCAGCAGCTTAGAAGTCGCAGGGCTCATAGAAAAACTGTTTTTT | CASSLEVAGLIEKLFF | TRBJ1-4 | . | . | TRBV11-2
TGTGCCAGCAGCGCACCCCATACAGGGGGTCGTGGCTACACCTTC | CASSAPHTGGRGYTF | TRBJ1-2 | . | TRBD1 | TRBV5-6
TGTGCCACCAGTGATCGTCAGGGGAGCCGGCATTTT | CATSDRQGSRHF | TRBJ1-5 | . | . | TRBV24-1
TGTGCCAGCTCACCGATACCGGGACAGAATTTCTCACCCCTCCACTTT | CASSPIPGQNFSPLHF | TRBJ1-6 | . | TRBD1 | TRBV18
TGCGCCAGCAGCCTCAAGGTCGTGTCAGGGGCTGGAGCTTTCTTT | CASSLKVVSGAGAFF | TRBJ1-1 | . | . | TRBV4-3
TGTGCCAGCAGCTTCTCCCTGCTGGGCGATCCCAAGACCCAGTACTTC | CASSFSLLGDPKTQYF | TRBJ2-5 | . | . | TRBV11-3